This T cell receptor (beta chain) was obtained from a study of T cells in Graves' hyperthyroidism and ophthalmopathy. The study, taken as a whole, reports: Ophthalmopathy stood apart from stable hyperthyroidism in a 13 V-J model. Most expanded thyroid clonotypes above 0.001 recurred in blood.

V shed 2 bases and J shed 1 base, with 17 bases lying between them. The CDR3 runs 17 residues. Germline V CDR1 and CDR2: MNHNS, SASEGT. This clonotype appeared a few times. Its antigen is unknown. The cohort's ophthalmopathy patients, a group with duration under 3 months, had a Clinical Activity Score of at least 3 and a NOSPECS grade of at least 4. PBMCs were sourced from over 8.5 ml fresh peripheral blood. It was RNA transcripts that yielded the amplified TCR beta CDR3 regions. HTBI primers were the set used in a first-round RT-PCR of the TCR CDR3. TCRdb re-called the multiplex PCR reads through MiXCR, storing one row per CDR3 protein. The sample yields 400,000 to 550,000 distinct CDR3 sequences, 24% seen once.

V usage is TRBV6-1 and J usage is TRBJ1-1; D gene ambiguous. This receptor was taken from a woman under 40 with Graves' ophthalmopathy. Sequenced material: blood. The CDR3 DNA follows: TGTGCCAGCAGTGAAAAGGGTCAGGCGGTGTGGAACACTGAAGCTTTCTTT. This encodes CASSEKGQAVWNTEAFF.